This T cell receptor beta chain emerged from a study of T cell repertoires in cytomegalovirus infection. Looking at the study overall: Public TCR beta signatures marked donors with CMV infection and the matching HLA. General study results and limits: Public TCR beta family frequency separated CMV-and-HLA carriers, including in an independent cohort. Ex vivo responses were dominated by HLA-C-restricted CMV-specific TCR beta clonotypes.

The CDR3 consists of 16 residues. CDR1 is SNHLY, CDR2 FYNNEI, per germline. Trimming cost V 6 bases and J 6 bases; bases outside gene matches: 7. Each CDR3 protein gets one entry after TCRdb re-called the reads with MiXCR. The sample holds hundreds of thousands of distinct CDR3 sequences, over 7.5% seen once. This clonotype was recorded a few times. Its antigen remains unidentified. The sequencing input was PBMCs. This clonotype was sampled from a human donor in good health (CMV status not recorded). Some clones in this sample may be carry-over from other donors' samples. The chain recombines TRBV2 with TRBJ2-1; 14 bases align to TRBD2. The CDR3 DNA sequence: TGTGCCAGCAGCTCCACAGGGACTAGCGGGAGCAATGAGCAGTTCTTC. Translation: CASSSTGTSGSNEQFF.